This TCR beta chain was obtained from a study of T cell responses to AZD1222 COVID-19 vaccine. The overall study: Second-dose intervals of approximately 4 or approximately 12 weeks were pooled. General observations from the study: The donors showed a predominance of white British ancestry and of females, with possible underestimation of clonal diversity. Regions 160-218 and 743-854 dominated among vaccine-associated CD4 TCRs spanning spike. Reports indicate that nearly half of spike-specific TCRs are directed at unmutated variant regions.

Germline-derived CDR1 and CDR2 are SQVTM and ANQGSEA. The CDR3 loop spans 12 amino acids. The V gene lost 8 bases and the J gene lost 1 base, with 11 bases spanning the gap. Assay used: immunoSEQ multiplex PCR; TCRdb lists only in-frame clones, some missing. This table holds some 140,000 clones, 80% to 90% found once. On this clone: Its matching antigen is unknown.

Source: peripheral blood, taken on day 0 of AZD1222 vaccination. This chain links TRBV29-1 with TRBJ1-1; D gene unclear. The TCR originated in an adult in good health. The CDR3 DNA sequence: TGCAGCACCTTCTCCGGGAACACTGAAGCTTTCTTT. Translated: CSTFSGNTEAFF. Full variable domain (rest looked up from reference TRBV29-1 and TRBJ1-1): SAVISQKPSRDICQRGTSLTIQCQVDSQVTMMFWYRQQPGQSLTLIATANQGSEATYESGFVIDKFPISRPNLTFSTLTVSNMSPEDSSIYLCSTFSGNTEAFFGQGTRLTVV.